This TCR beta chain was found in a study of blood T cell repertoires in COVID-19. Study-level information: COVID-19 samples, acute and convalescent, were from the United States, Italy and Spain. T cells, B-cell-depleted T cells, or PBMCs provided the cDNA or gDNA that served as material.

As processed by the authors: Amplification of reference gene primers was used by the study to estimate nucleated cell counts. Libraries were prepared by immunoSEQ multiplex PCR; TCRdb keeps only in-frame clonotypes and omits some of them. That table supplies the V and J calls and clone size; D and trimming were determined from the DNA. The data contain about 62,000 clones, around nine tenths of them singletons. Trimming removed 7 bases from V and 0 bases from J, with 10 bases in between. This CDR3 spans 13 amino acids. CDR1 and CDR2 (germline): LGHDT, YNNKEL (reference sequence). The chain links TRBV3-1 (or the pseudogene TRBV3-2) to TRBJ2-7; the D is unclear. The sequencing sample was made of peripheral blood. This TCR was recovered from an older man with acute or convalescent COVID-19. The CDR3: CASMHSNSYEQYF. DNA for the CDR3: TGTGCCAGCATGCACAGCAACTCCTACGAGCAGTACTTC.